This T cell receptor (beta chain) was identified during a study of blood T cell repertoires in COVID-19. Study as a whole: Sites across the United States, Italy and Spain contributed samples from acute and convalescent COVID-19. PBMCs, B-cell-depleted T cells, or T cells were the source of the cDNA or gDNA that made up the material.

The authors' processing: Cell counts per sample came from amplifying reference gene primers. Sequencing used immunoSEQ multiplex PCR; TCRdb keeps in-frame clones, though not all of them. That table furnishes V, J and clone size, whereas the DNA furnished D and trimming. Counted here are a few hundred thousand clones, about 87% occurring once; the ten biggest clones make up roughly 7%. The CDR3 loop spans 14 amino acids. V lost 3 bases and J 6 bases, leaving 17 bases between the germline ends. CDR1 is GTSNPN, CDR2 SVGIG, per germline (reference sequence). The source material was peripheral blood. The chain combines TRBV30 with TRBJ1-1, with D tentatively TRBD1 (5 bases). The sequence derives from a woman between 25 and 40 years old who had recovered from COVID-19. Here the CDR3 reads CAWREQVLSAEAFF. In DNA form, the CDR3 reads TGTGCCTGGAGAGAACAGGTATTGTCGGCTGAAGCTTTCTTT.